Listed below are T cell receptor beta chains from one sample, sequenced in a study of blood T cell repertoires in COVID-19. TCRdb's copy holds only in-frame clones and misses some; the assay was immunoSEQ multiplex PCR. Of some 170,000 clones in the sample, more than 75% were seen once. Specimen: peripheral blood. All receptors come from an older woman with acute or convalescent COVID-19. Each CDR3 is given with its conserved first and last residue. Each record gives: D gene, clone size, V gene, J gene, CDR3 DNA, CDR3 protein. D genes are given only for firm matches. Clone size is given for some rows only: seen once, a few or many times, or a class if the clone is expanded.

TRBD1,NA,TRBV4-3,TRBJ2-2,TGCGCCAGCACCTGGGACAGGGGGCTCACCGGGGAGCTGTTTTTT,CASTWDRGLTGELFF
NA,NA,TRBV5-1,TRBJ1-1,TGCGCCAGCAGCCTGGCGGGAGGGGCGAAGACTGAAGCTTTCTTT,CASSLAGGAKTEAFF
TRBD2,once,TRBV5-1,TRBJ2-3,TGCGCCAGCAGCATTCGACTAGCAGAAAGCACAGATACGCAGTATTTT,CASSIRLAESTDTQYF
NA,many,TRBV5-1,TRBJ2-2,TGCGCCAGCAGCTTGGGGGCGCAGGACACCGGGGAGCTGTTTTTT,CASSLGAQDTGELFF
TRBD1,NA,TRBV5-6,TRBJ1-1,TGTGCCAGCAGCTTGGACAGGGGGCAAGACACTGAAGCTTTCTTT,CASSLDRGQDTEAFF
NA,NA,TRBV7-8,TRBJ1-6,TGTGCCAGCAGCTTAGCGCTGGCTCATAATTCACCCCTCCACTTT,CASSLALAHNSPLHF
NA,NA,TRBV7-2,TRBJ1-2,TGTGCCAGCAGCCCACCTCCCGGGTTTGACTATGGCTACACCTTC,CASSPPPGFDYGYTF
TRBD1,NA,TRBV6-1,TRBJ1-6,TGTGCCAGCAGTGAGGACAGGTCGTATAATTCACCCCTCCACTTT,CASSEDRSYNSPLHF
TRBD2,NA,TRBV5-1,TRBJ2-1,TGCGCCAGTAGGAAGGCTTTAGCGGGAGGGCCGCAGAATGAGCAGTTCTTC,CASRKALAGGPQNEQFF
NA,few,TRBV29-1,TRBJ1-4,TGCAGCGTGAGGGAAAACCCTAATGAAAAACTGTTTTTT,CSVRENPNEKLFF
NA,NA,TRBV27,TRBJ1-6,TGTGCCAGCAGTTTAGGACTCGGTGATTCACCCCTCCACTTT,CASSLGLGDSPLHF
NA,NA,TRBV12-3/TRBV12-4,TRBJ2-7,TGTGCCAGCAGTTTAAGGACTGATCGGCAGTACTTC,CASSLRTDRQYF
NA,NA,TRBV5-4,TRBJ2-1,TGTGCCAGCAGCTTCAGGGACAATGAGCAGTTCTTC,CASSFRDNEQFF
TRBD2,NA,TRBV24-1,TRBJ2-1,TGTGCCACCAGTGATTTGATAGCGGGACGCAACAATGAGCAGTTCTTC,CATSDLIAGRNNEQFF
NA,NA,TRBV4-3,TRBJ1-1,TGCGCCAGCAGCCAAGATTTGGCGGTTATGAACACTGAAGCTTTCTTT,CASSQDLAVMNTEAFF
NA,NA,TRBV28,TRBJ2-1,TGTGCCAGCAGTCTCACCCCCCTAGCGAAGGATGAGCAGTTCTTC,CASSLTPLAKDEQFF
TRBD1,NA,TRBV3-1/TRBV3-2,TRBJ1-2,TGTGCCAGCAGCCTCACGGACAGGGCTTCTGGCTACACCTTC,CASSLTDRASGYTF
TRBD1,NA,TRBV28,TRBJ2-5,TGTGCCAGCAGAAACCGGGACAGAATTCAAGAGACCCAGTACTTC,CASRNRDRIQETQYF
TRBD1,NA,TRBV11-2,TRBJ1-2,TGTGCCAGCAGCACATACCTCGGGACAGGTCTAGGCTACACCTTC,CASSTYLGTGLGYTF
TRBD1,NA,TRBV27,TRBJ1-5,TGTGCCAGCAGAATTTCTCAGGGGGGCAGCAATCAGCCCCAGCATTTT,CASRISQGGSNQPQHF
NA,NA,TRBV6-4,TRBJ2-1,TGTGCCAGCAGTCTATCCAATGAGCAGTTCTTC,CASSLSNEQFF
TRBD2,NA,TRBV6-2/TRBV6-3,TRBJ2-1,TGTGCCAGCAGTTTAGCGGGAGGTTGGAATGAGCAGTTCTTC,CASSLAGGWNEQFF
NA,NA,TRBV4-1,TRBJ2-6,TGCGCCAGCAGACCAGACTCTGGGGCCAACGTCCTGACTTTC,CASRPDSGANVLTF
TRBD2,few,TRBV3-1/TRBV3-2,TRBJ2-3,TGTGCCAGCAGCCAAGATCCGGCTAGCGGGAGCACAGATACGCAGTATTTT,CASSQDPASGSTDTQYF
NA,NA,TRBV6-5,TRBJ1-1,TGTGCCAGCAGCCCCGGTGACACTGAAGCTTTCTTT,CASSPGDTEAFF
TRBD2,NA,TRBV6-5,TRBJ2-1,TGTGCCAGCTTCGGCGGGGGTGACAATGAGCAGTTCTTC,CASFGGGDNEQFF
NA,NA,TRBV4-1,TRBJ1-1,TGCGCCAGCAGCCAAGATAGCCGGGGGACTGAAGCTTTCTTT,CASSQDSRGTEAFF
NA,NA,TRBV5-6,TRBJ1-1,TGTGCCAGCACCGACAGCTACTACACTGAAGCTTTCTTT,CASTDSYYTEAFF
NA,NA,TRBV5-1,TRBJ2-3,TGCGCCAGCAGCTTTGGCAGGGGGGACACAGATACGCAGTATTTT,CASSFGRGDTDTQYF
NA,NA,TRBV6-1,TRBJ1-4,TGTGCCAGCAGTGAACAGATTAATGAAAAACTGTTTTTT,CASSEQINEKLFF
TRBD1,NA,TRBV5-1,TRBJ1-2,TGCGCCAGCAGACCGACAGGGATGTATAATGGCTACACCTTC,CASRPTGMYNGYTF
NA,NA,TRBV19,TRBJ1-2,TGTGCCAGTAGTATTGGGGGCCCGGGTGATGGCTACACCTTC,CASSIGGPGDGYTF